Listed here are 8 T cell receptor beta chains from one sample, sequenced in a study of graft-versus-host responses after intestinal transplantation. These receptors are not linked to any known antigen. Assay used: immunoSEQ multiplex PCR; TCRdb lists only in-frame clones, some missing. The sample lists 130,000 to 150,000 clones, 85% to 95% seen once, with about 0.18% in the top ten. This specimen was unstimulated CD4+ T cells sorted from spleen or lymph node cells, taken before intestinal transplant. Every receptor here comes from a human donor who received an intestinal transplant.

CDR3 loop: CAWSVQGAEKLFF. The CDR3 DNA sequence: TGTGCCTGGAGTGTACAGGGGGCTGAAAAACTGTTTTTT. The chain combines TRBV30 with TRBJ1-4; 9 bases agree with TRBD1. Looked up from germline, CDR1 is GTSNPN and CDR2 is SVGIG (reference sequence). The CDR3 consists of 13 residues. The V segment lost 0 bases and the J segment 7 bases; nucleotides outside the gene matches: 0.

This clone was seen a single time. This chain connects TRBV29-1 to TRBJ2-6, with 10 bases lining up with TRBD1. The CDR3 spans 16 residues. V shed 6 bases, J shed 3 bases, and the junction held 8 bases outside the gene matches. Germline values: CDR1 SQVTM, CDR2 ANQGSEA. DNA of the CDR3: TGCAGCGTGGGACAGGGGTCCGTGAGTGGGGCCAACGTCCTGACTTTC. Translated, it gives CSVGQGSVSGANVLTF.

This CDR3 is CASSFGTGVNTGELFF. CDR3 coding DNA: TGTGCCAGCAGCTTTGGGACAGGGGTGAACACCGGGGAGCTGTTTTTT. The chain combines TRBV7-2 with TRBJ2-2; TRBD1 aligns across 10 bases. The germline gives CDR1 SGHTA, CDR2 FQGNSA. The V gene end was trimmed by 3 bases and the J gene end by 1 base; junction bases not matched to a gene: 2. This CDR3 comprises 16 residues.

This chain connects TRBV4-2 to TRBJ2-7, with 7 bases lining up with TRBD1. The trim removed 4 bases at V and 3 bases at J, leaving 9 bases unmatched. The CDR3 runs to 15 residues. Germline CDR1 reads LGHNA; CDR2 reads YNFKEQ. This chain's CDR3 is CASSRNPTGFYEQYF. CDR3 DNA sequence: TGTGCCAGCAGCCGGAACCCGACAGGGTTCTACGAGCAGTACTTC.

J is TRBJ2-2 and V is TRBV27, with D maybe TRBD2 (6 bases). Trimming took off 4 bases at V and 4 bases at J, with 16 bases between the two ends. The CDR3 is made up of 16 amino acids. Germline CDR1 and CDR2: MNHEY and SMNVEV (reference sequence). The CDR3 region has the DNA TGTGCCAGCAGTTCACACCGGGGACTTCCCACCGGGGAGCTGTTTTTT. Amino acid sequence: CASSSHRGLPTGELFF.

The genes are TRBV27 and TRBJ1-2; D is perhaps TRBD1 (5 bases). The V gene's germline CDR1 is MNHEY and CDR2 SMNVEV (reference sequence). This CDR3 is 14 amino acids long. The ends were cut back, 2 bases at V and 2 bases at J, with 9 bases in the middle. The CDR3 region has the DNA TGTGCCAGCAGTTTAGCAGGGACCAACTATGGCTACACCTTC. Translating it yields CASSLAGTNYGYTF.

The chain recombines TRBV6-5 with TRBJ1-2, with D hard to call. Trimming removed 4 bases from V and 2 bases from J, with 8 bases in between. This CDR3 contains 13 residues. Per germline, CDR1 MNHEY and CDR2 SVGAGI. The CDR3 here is CASSLGDNYGYTF. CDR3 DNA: TGTGCCAGCAGTTTAGGAGACAACTATGGCTACACCTTC.

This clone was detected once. Here the CDR3 reads CASSVTSGPNEQFF. The CDR3 nucleotides read TGTGCCAGCAGCGTGACTAGCGGGCCCAATGAGCAGTTCTTC. The V and J genes are TRBV9 and TRBJ2-1; TRBD2 agrees at 10 bases. J was trimmed by 6 bases and V by 2 bases; bases with no gene match: 2. The CDR3 sequence is 14 residues long. CDR1 is SGDLS and CDR2 is YYNGEE in the germline V gene.